This is a list of T cell receptor beta chains from one sample in a study of identical twins. Using its own MiXCR run on the 5' RACE reads, TCRdb lists one record per CDR3 protein. This sample has a few hundred thousand distinct CDR3 sequences, with roughly an eighth found just once. This sample also appeared in a second study, on yellow fever vaccine responses in identical twins.

Sequencing was carried out using CD4+ T cells sorted from blood. These TCRs come from a woman younger than 35 in good health. Each CDR3 is given with its conserved first and last residue. Clone size is given for some rows only: seen once, a few or many times, or a class if the clone is expanded.

clone_size,j_call,v_call,cdr3_aa
few,TRBJ2-4,TRBV2,CASSMRETSKNIQYF
few,TRBJ2-1,TRBV20-1,CSAPRGVIHNEQFF
NA,TRBJ2-3,TRBV20-1,CSARLAGGVDPSTDTQYF
NA,TRBJ2-7,TRBV5-1,CASTSKGGPLYEQYF
many,TRBJ2-3,TRBV20-1,CSAPVSGWGTDTQYF
many,TRBJ2-1,TRBV29-1,CSVGLFSYNEQFF
few,TRBJ2-1,TRBV10-1,CASSQDRVGTSGNYNEQFF
NA,TRBJ2-5,TRBV18,CASSRGIRETQYF
few,TRBJ2-1,TRBV5-1,CASSPSLKPAGGPSYNEQFF
NA,TRBJ2-2,TRBV5-8,CASSLDLGAGELFF
few,TRBJ1-1,TRBV6-2/TRBV6-3,CASSLPTDRTEAFF
NA,TRBJ2-1,TRBV10-1,CASSVSHYNEQFF
NA,TRBJ1-2,TRBV28,CASSFGTGHYGYTF
few,TRBJ1-1,TRBV10-3,CAIREGEQNTEAFF
many,TRBJ2-5,TRBV12-3/TRBV12-4,CASSLAGALDF
few,TRBJ2-1,TRBV3-1,CASSQDEVQWTYNEQFF
NA,TRBJ2-1,TRBV7-2,CASSSFSGWSSYNEQFF
NA,TRBJ2-4,TRBV19,CASSPRGQVAKNIQYF
many,TRBJ1-1,TRBV7-9,CASSFREAEAFF
few,TRBJ2-1,TRBV5-1,CASSSRTGKYNEQFF
NA,TRBJ1-2,TRBV6-5,CASSYSRTQNYGYTF
many,TRBJ2-2,TRBV7-9,CASSLAGAGELFF
few,TRBJ1-5,TRBV20-1,CSARVGQNSNQPQHF
NA,TRBJ1-1,TRBV2,CASRQGGLWNTEAFF
many,TRBJ2-7,TRBV6-2/TRBV6-3,CASSPIAGGSYEQYF
few,TRBJ1-1,TRBV5-1,CASSLWGANTEAFF
many,TRBJ2-1,TRBV20-1,CSARDSPYNEQFF
many,TRBJ2-1,TRBV6-1,CASIGDRSSYNEQFF
NA,TRBJ2-1,TRBV7-8,CASSRTSANEQFF
NA,TRBJ2-1,TRBV20-1,CSGTTGTSGNEQFF
few,TRBJ1-1,TRBV2,CASIRGGDTEAFF
few,TRBJ2-1,TRBV11-1,CASSLVGTGIFGSYNEQFF
NA,TRBJ2-7,TRBV6-6,CASSYSQYEQYF